The clone carrying this T cell receptor beta chain showed up just a few times. There are 18 residues in the CDR3. V lost 6 bases, J lost 6 bases, and 15 bases stayed unmatched. The germline CDR1 and CDR2 sequences are SNHLY and FYNNEI. The record originates from a study of regulatory T cells in long-lasting Graves disease. Arm-PCR with iRepertoire HTBI primers amplified the CDR3 regions for these TCR beta libraries. TCRdb fed the multiplex PCR reads into MiXCR, producing one record per CDR3 protein. The profile covers about 470,000 distinct CDR3 sequences, with less than 25% appearing a single time and 6.5% to 10% taken by the ten largest. As to time point: persistent/refractory GD, antithyroid drugs over 5 years with positive TRAb. Preparation of the TCR library used RNA extracted from PBMCs.

This sample comprised peripheral blood mononuclear cells (PBMCs), obtained when the disease was refractory, from a patient treated with antithyroid drugs. The clonotype originates from a female donor with Graves disease. The V call is TRBV2, the J call TRBJ1-6, with 9 bases aligning to TRBD1. The DNA of the CDR3 is TGTGCCAGCAGCTTAGTGGGAGGGGACAGGGCTATTAATTCACCCCTCCACTTT. It encodes CASSLVGGDRAINSPLHF. The full variable domain, in which reference TRBV2 and TRBJ1-6 provide the parts outside the CDR3, is EPEVTQTPSHQVTQMGQEVILRCVPISNHLYFYWYRQILGQKVEFLVSFYNNEISEKSEIFDDQFSVERPDGSNFTLKIRSTKLEDSAMYFCASSLVGGDRAINSPLHFGNGTRLTVT.